Listed below are T cell receptor beta chains from one sample, sequenced in a study of T-cell memory formation after mild COVID-19. In TCRdb, the 5' RACE reads were re-called with MiXCR into one record per CDR3 protein. Of some 490,000 distinct CDR3 sequences listed, 15% to 20% are singletons. Sequencing input: PBMCs or a T cell subset sorted from them (not recorded which). Source of these receptors: an adult woman who had mild COVID-19 (a few samples of this study predate the infection). Cell type and time point are not known. The CDR3 runs from the conserved cysteine through the conserved F or W. The D gene is left open where the match is weak. Expanded clones get a size class; other rows say once, few or many, or leave the size out.

12,-,TRBV12-3/TRBV12-4,-,TRBJ1-2,CAIRTGNYGYTF,TGTGCCATCAGGACGGGGAACTATGGCTACACCTTC
14,-,TRBV7-9,-,TRBJ2-1,CASSPRTAYNEQFF,TGTGCCAGCAGCCCTCGGACAGCGTACAATGAGCAGTTCTTC
14,-,TRBV10-3,TRBD2,TRBJ2-3,CAISGYGRAGTQYF,TGTGCCATCTCCGGATACGGGAGGGCCGGGACGCAGTATTTT
15,many,TRBV30,TRBD1,TRBJ2-7,CACKVLDRFGDEQYF,TGTGCCTGCAAAGTTTTGGACAGGTTTGGCGACGAGCAGTACTTC
16,-,TRBV6-5,TRBD2,TRBJ2-7,CASSYSLQRGSYEQYF,TGTGCCAGCAGTTACTCGCTTCAGCGGGGCTCCTACGAGCAGTACTTC
15,-,TRBV19,-,TRBJ1-1,CASSIAGPWYTEAFF,TGTGCCAGTAGTATCGCAGGACCTTGGTACACTGAAGCTTTCTTT
13,few,TRBV19,-,TRBJ1-2,CASSITGHYGYTF,TGTGCCAGTAGTATAACAGGACACTATGGCTACACCTTC
14,-,TRBV9,-,TRBJ1-2,CASSGSGSHYGYTF,TGTGCCAGCAGCGGATCCGGTAGTCACTATGGCTACACCTTC
13,many,TRBV24-1,-,TRBJ2-1,CATSERFDNEQFF,TGTGCCACCAGTGAAAGGTTCGACAATGAGCAGTTCTTC
14,-,TRBV3-1,TRBD1,TRBJ2-1,CASSPGTVYNEQFF,TGTGCCAGCAGCCCGGGGACAGTCTACAATGAGCAGTTCTTC
13,once,TRBV5-1,-,TRBJ2-1,CASSLTGSHEQFF,TGCGCCAGCAGCTTGACGGGGAGCCATGAGCAGTTCTTC
15,-,TRBV18,TRBD1,TRBJ1-4,CASSLWTGRSEKLFF,TGTGCCAGCTCACTCTGGACAGGGAGGAGTGAAAAACTGTTTTTT
14,many,TRBV11-1,TRBD2,TRBJ2-1,CASSLASGDNEQFF,TGTGCCAGCAGCTTAGCTAGCGGGGACAATGAGCAGTTCTTC
16,-,TRBV6-2/TRBV6-3,TRBD2,TRBJ2-5,CASSGTSDPYQETQYF,TGTGCCAGCAGTGGCACTAGCGACCCGTACCAAGAGACCCAGTACTTC
16,-,TRBV20-1,-,TRBJ2-6,CSARKDWTAGANVLTF,TGCAGTGCTAGAAAAGATTGGACAGCTGGGGCCAACGTCCTGACTTTC
12,-,TRBV2,TRBD1,TRBJ2-7,CASRDRIYEQYF,TGTGCCAGTAGGGACAGGATCTACGAGCAGTACTTC
17,-,TRBV20-1,-,TRBJ2-3,CSAPDAQLTSLGETQYF,TGCAGTGCTCCCGACGCCCAACTGACTAGTCTTGGAGAGACGCAGTATTTT
16,few,TRBV4-2,-,TRBJ1-6,CASSQDGVNYNSPLHF,TGTGCCAGCAGCCAAGATGGGGTCAACTATAATTCACCCCTCCACTTT
17,many,TRBV7-9,TRBD2,TRBJ2-5,CASSPGRLAGGKKTQYF,TGTGCCAGCAGCCCAGGAAGGCTAGCGGGAGGTAAAAAGACCCAGTACTTC
16,many,TRBV20-1,TRBD1,TRBJ1-5,CSASQDRGVASEPQHF,TGCAGTGCTTCCCAGGACAGGGGAGTAGCCTCGGAGCCCCAGCATTTT
12,-,TRBV5-1,-,TRBJ2-7,CASSWRGYEQYF,TGCGCCAGCAGCTGGAGGGGCTACGAGCAGTACTTC
13,-,TRBV7-2,-,TRBJ2-3,CASSWDTRGTQYF,TGTGCCAGCAGCTGGGACACGAGGGGGACGCAGTATTTT
17,-,TRBV7-8,-,TRBJ1-2,CASSLAALPSGLDGYTF,TGTGCCAGCAGCTTAGCTGCGCTCCCCAGCGGGCTCGATGGCTACACCTTC
14,-,TRBV30,-,TRBJ1-6,CAWSPGINNSPLHF,TGTGCCTGGAGTCCCGGGATAAATAATTCACCCCTCCACTTT
14,-,TRBV7-9,TRBD1,TRBJ2-3,CASSKQGAPDTQYF,TGTGCCAGCAGCAAACAGGGGGCACCAGATACGCAGTATTTT
11,-,TRBV19,-,TRBJ2-2,CAGQGTGELFF,TGTGCCGGCCAGGGTACCGGGGAGCTGTTTTTT
18,-,TRBV11-1,TRBD1,TRBJ2-1,CASSLFGFGDRTDNEQFF,TGTGCCAGCAGCTTGTTTGGGTTCGGGGACAGGACTGACAATGAGCAGTTCTTC
16,-,TRBV24-1,TRBD1,TRBJ2-3,CATSDLRTGRADTQYF,TGTGCCACCAGTGATTTGCGGACAGGGCGGGCAGATACGCAGTATTTT
13,-,TRBV2,-,TRBJ2-7,CASSEMTLYEQYF,TGTGCCAGCAGTGAAATGACTCTGTACGAGCAGTACTTC
13,-,TRBV7-9,-,TRBJ1-1,CASSQDKNTEAFF,TGTGCCAGCAGCCAGGACAAGAACACTGAAGCTTTCTTT
15,few,TRBV12-3/TRBV12-4,-,TRBJ1-1,CASSYMWGGNTEAFF,TGTGCCAGCAGCTATATGTGGGGGGGGAACACTGAAGCTTTCTTT
12,-,TRBV4-1,-,TRBJ1-1,CASSQGITEAFF,TGCGCCAGCAGCCAAGGCATCACTGAAGCTTTCTTT
18,-,TRBV4-1,-,TRBJ2-1,CASSHPKGGMSSYNEQFF,TGCGCCAGCAGCCATCCCAAGGGGGGCATGAGCTCCTACAATGAGCAGTTCTTC
17,-,TRBV20-1,TRBD2,TRBJ2-5,CSASPDQQRGGTETQYF,TGCAGTGCTAGTCCCGACCAGCAGCGGGGGGGTACGGAGACCCAGTACTTC
17,-,TRBV5-1,TRBD2,TRBJ2-3,CASRSGGPGLAVDTQYF,TGCGCCAGCAGGTCGGGGGGGCCGGGACTAGCGGTAGATACGCAGTATTTT
20,few,TRBV7-2,-,TRBJ2-3,CASSPLPAGLSVGTRDTQYF,TGTGCCAGCAGCCCCCTACCGGCCGGACTCTCCGTTGGCACACGAGATACGCAGTATTTT
15,few,TRBV20-1,-,TRBJ2-3,CSATPRATLADTQYF,TGCAGTGCTACCCCGAGGGCGACCCTTGCAGATACGCAGTATTTT
15,-,TRBV27,TRBD1,TRBJ1-1,CASSPRTGVGTEAFF,TGTGCCAGCAGTCCACGGACAGGGGTGGGCACTGAAGCTTTCTTT
15,few,TRBV30,-,TRBJ2-4,CAWSPPNLAKNIQYF,TGTGCCTGGAGTCCGCCCAATCTAGCCAAAAACATTCAGTACTTC
16,few,TRBV6-6,-,TRBJ2-7,CASSYGPDGRASEQYF,TGTGCCAGCAGTTACGGGCCCGACGGCCGGGCCTCTGAGCAGTACTTC
13,-,TRBV7-9,-,TRBJ2-2,CASSLKWPGELFF,TGTGCCAGCAGCTTAAAATGGCCCGGGGAGCTGTTTTTT
17,-,TRBV5-1,TRBD2,TRBJ2-5,CASSSGLAGGDQETQYF,TGCGCCAGCAGCTCCGGACTAGCGGGGGGAGATCAAGAGACCCAGTACTTC